The 24 T cell receptor beta chains below come from one sample, sequenced in a study of CD8 T cells in ankylosing spondylitis. These receptors have no identified antigens. Study-wide results and limits: What appeared characteristic of ankylosing spondylitis blood was a TCR beta motif of fewer than ten highly homologous variants.

A single record per CDR3 protein comes from TCRdb applying MiXCR to the 5' RACE reads. The table lists hundreds of thousands of distinct CDR3 sequences, 26% of them singletons. Sequencing input: blood, either unsorted or a sorted T cell fraction (not recorded which). These receptors were obtained from a male donor with ankylosing spondylitis.

This clonotype has ten or more counts. The chain joins TRBV5-1 to TRBJ2-1; possibly TRBD1 for D (5 bases). Trimming removed 4 bases from V and 5 bases from J, with 13 bases in between. The germline V gene has CDR1 SGHRS and CDR2 YFSETQ. This CDR3 contains 14 residues. The CDR3 sequence: CASSPDRLNNEQFF. The DNA for the CDR3 is TGCGCCAGCAGCCCCGACAGACTCAACAATGAGCAGTTCTTC.

The genes are TRBV9 and TRBJ2-1; tentatively, D is TRBD2 (5 bases). The V end lost 0 bases, the J end lost 7 bases, and 14 bases lay between the germline ends. CDR1 is SGDLS and CDR2 is YYNGEE in the germline V gene. This CDR3 has 15 residues. CDR3 loop: CASSVGWVPGNEQFF. The CDR3 DNA sequence: TGTGCCAGCAGCGTAGGGTGGGTACCGGGGAATGAGCAGTTCTTC.

In its sample, this clonotype was seen a few times. J is TRBJ1-1 and V is TRBV5-1, with 10 bases fitting TRBD1. Per the germline V gene, CDR1 is SGHRS and CDR2 is YFSETQ. The CDR3 is 14 amino acids. V gave up 4 bases and J gave up 6 bases; unmatched junction bases: 6. This CDR3 is CASSPGQGSAEAFF. In DNA form, the CDR3 reads TGCGCCAGCAGCCCGGGACAGGGGAGTGCTGAAGCTTTCTTT.

This clonotype appeared a single time. This rearrangement joins TRBV27 to TRBJ2-1; no clear D gene. V shed 4 bases and J shed 14 bases, with 15 bases lying between them. Germline CDR1 MNHEY, CDR2 SMNVEV (reference sequence). The CDR3 loop spans 12 amino acids. DNA of the CDR3: TGTGCCAGCAGTTCCGCTCAAGGGATGGAGTTCTTC. This sequence encodes CASSSAQGMEFF.

A note on this clonotype: This could be a read error, since a much larger clone is one nucleotide away. CDR3 in amino acids: CASSSEVTEAFF. The CDR3, as DNA: TGTGCCAGCAGCTCTGAGGTCACTGAAGCTTTCTTT. The chain joins TRBV5-5 to TRBJ1-1; D is ambiguous. Germline assignment: CDR1 SGHKS and CDR2 YYEKEE (reference sequence). The CDR3 extends over 12 amino acids. Trimming stripped 3 bases from V and 4 bases from J, with 7 bases between.

This clonotype came up a few times. The chain employs TRBV12-5 and TRBJ2-5; 7 bases map to TRBD2. CDR1 is LGHNT and CDR2 is FRNRAP in the germline V gene. The CDR3 contains 13 residues. After removal of 7 bases from V and 2 bases from J, the junction contained 4 bases not matched to a gene. The CDR3 sequence: CASAGGGQETQYF. The CDR3 nucleotides read TGTGCTAGTGCGGGGGGAGGGCAAGAGACCCAGTACTTC.

The genes are TRBV7-9 and TRBJ1-2; no firm D call. The CDR3 is 12 residues long. CDR1 is SEHNR and CDR2 is FQNEAQ in the germline V gene (reference sequence). The V end was cut by 6 bases, the J end by 2 bases, with 7 bases between. CDR3 protein: CASRRTNYGYTF. As DNA, the CDR3 is TGTGCCAGCAGACGAACGAACTATGGCTACACCTTC.

This chain uses TRBV27 with TRBJ2-2, with no clear D. Germline V gives CDR1 MNHEY, CDR2 SMNVEV (reference sequence). CDR3 length equals 14 residues. Trimming left V 5 bases short and J 0 bases short, with 7 bases between. The CDR3 nucleotides read TGTGCCAGCAGTCCCCGCCCGAACACCGGGGAGCTGTTTTTT. Its protein is CASSPRPNTGELFF.

At least ten counts were recorded for this clonotype. This rearrangement joins TRBV20-1 to TRBJ1-1, with D possibly TRBD1 on 5 matching bases. Germline CDR1 is DFQATT and CDR2 is SNEGSKA (reference sequence). The V end lost 1 base, the J end lost 11 bases, and 11 bases lay between the germline ends. This CDR3 region has 11 residues. The CDR3 sequence: CSARAPGGAFF. CDR3 bases: TGCAGTGCTAGAGCCCCCGGGGGGGCTTTCTTT.

V is TRBV27 and J is TRBJ2-3; D is possibly TRBD1 (6 bases). V was trimmed by 5 bases and J by 5 bases, leaving 11 bases between them. Germline lookup yields CDR1 MNHEY and CDR2 SMNVEV (reference sequence). CDR3 length equals 13 residues. The CDR3 nucleotides are TGTGCCAGCAGTACAGGGAGACAAGATACGCAGTATTTT. This gives the protein CASSTGRQDTQYF.

The chain couples TRBV6-1 to TRBJ2-7; the match to TRBD1 covers 9 bases. Germline CDR1 reads MNHNS; CDR2 reads SASEGT. This CDR3 region has 14 residues. Trimming at V came to 4 bases and at J to 3 bases, leaving 4 bases not matched to a gene. CDR3 sequence (DNA): TGTGCCAGCAGTGCCGGGACAGGGATCTACGAGCAGTACGTC. Translating it yields CASSAGTGIYEQYV.

This clonotype turned up a few times. The rearrangement joins TRBV10-2 to TRBJ1-2; perhaps TRBD1 as D (5 bases). Trimming took off 4 bases at V and 2 bases at J, with 14 bases between the two ends. The V gene's germline CDR1 is WSHSY and CDR2 SAAADI. The CDR3 consists of 15 residues. The CDR3 protein is CASSGGGGENYGYTF. CDR3 DNA sequence: TGCGCCAGCAGTGGGGGTGGGGGTGAGAACTATGGCTACACCTTC.

The chain uses TRBV20-1 and TRBJ2-1; 8 bases are a match to TRBD2. J was trimmed by 7 bases and V by 3 bases; bases with no gene match: 11. CDR1 and CDR2 from the germline V gene are DFQATT and SNEGSKA (reference sequence). This CDR3 spans 15 amino acids. CDR3 DNA: TGCAGTGCTAGTGGCTCCGGGACTAGGAGGAATGAGCAGTTCTTC. It encodes CSASGSGTRRNEQFF.

This clonotype turned up a few times. The CDR3 is CASTPEAYYGYTF. As DNA, the CDR3 is TGTGCCAGCACTCCGGAGGCTTACTATGGCTACACCTTC. The chain is built from TRBV12-3 or TRBV12-4 and TRBJ1-2; no clear D. CDR3 length equals 13 residues. V lost 7 bases to trimming and J lost 3 bases, with 12 bases between them.

The chain employs TRBV30 and TRBJ1-1; no clear D. This CDR3 contains 13 residues. Germline V lookup: CDR1 GTSNPN, CDR2 SVGIG (reference sequence). V gave up 1 base and J gave up 4 bases, with 10 bases separating them. CDR3 loop: CAWSEGFVTEAFF. Here the CDR3 DNA reads TGTGCCTGGAGTGAGGGCTTTGTCACTGAAGCTTTCTTT.

The CDR3 loop is CASSSTASSGANVLTF. DNA for the CDR3: TGTGCCAGCAGCTCTACGGCATCCTCTGGGGCCAACGTCCTGACTTTC. The chain is built from TRBV28 and TRBJ2-6; D not certain. The CDR3 is 16 amino acids. Germline V lookup: CDR1 MDHEN, CDR2 SYDVKM. Trimming left V 6 bases short and J 0 bases short, with 12 bases between.

This clonotype was counted at least ten times. The genes are TRBV15 and TRBJ1-1; weak D call: TRBD1 (6 bases). V lost 5 bases to trimming and J lost 1 base, with 14 bases between them. Per germline, CDR1 LNHNV and CDR2 YYDKDF (reference sequence). The CDR3 sequence is 15 residues long. The CDR3 loop is CATSDPDRRNTEAFF. The CDR3 DNA reads as TGTGCCACCAGCGACCCCGACAGGAGGAACACTGAAGCTTTCTTT.

This clonotype has a handful of counts. This sequence joins TRBV29-1 and TRBJ2-1; tentatively, D is TRBD1 or TRBD2 (7 bases each). The CDR3 is 15 residues long. CDR1 SQVTM and CDR2 ANQGSEA come from the germline V gene. V was cut by 5 bases and J by 2 bases, with 16 bases left in between. The CDR3 DNA follows: TGCAGCGTTTTCAGGGGGGGGGAAGCCTACAATGAGCAGTTCTTC. Translated: CSVFRGGEAYNEQFF.

J is TRBJ2-1 and V is TRBV6-1, with D perhaps matching TRBD2 (6 bases). Germline loops: CDR1 MNHNS, CDR2 SASEGT. Trimming removed 6 bases at V and 3 bases at J, with 21 bases between. The CDR3 loop spans 17 amino acids. The CDR3 sequence: CASREKGATAGYNEQFF. CDR3 nucleotide sequence: TGTGCCAGCAGGGAGAAGGGCGCGACAGCGGGCTACAATGAGCAGTTCTTC.

V and J are TRBV20-1 and TRBJ2-2; weak D call: TRBD2 (6 bases). The CDR3 extends over 15 amino acids. Germline V gene sequence: CDR1 DFQATT, CDR2 SNEGSKA (reference sequence). The V end lost 4 bases, the J end lost 4 bases, and 16 bases lay between the germline ends. This chain's CDR3 is CSATDGSLVTGELFF. In nucleotides, the CDR3 is TGCAGTGCTACTGACGGGAGCTTGGTCACCGGGGAGCTGTTTTTT.

The chain combines TRBV24-1 with TRBJ2-2, with 8 bases lining up with TRBD1. V was pared by 5 bases and J by 5 bases, with 6 bases of the junction left unmatched. This CDR3 has 15 residues. Germline V CDR1 and CDR2: KGHDR, SFDVKD. CDR3 DNA: TGTGCCACCAGTGCCCCGACAGGGGCGACCGGGGAGCTGTTTTTT. Translation gives CATSAPTGATGELFF.

The chain uses TRBV10-3 and TRBJ1-1; no definite D call. Germline V lookup: CDR1 ENHRY, CDR2 SYGVKD. Deletions cut 5 bases from V and 4 bases from J, with 14 bases between. CDR3 size: 14 residues. CDR3 loop: CAISLGGRGTEAFF. The CDR3 region has the DNA TGTGCCATCAGTTTGGGAGGGAGAGGCACTGAAGCTTTCTTT.

This clonotype was observed a handful of times. The rearrangement links TRBV5-1 to TRBJ1-2; 8 bases line up with TRBD1. Germline V CDR1 and CDR2: SGHRS, YFSETQ. This CDR3 has 13 amino acids. V trimming: 5 bases; J trimming: 10 bases; junction bases outside the gene matches: 10. The CDR3 region is CASSQDRERAYTF. As DNA, the CDR3 is TGCGCCAGCAGTCAGGACAGGGAGAGGGCCTACACCTTC.

The chain is built from TRBV7-9 and TRBJ2-3; 10 bases align to TRBD2. CDR1 is SEHNR and CDR2 is FQNEAQ in the germline V gene (reference sequence). This CDR3 comprises 16 residues. The trim removed 5 bases at V and 8 bases at J, leaving 13 bases unmatched. This CDR3 reads CASSPRLAGGESTQYF. DNA for the CDR3: TGTGCCAGCAGCCCGCGACTAGCGGGCGGCGAGAGTACGCAGTATTTT.